This T cell receptor (beta chain) was documented in a study of cytotoxic CD8 clonotypes in ibrutinib-treated CLL (dated by TCRdb to about 2021). A note on the overall study: The cohort was composed of under 12 relapsed/refractory and approximately 16 treatment-naive patients; IGHV unmutated status was identified in roughly 18 patients. Partial responses were observed in about 25 patients and complete responses in 2; after a median follow-up of 68 months, remission was maintained in 15 or so patients and progression was observed in approximately twelve. Response samples were obtained after a median of approximately 12 months of treatment, with a range of about 6 to 36 months. An average of around 250,000 productive templates and 94,082 productive rearrangements was obtained per sample. Longitudinal samples were available for about 30% of the 86 trial participants. Cryopreserved peripheral blood mononuclear cells were obtained before treatment, at response, and at either sustained remission or disease progression. Every sample from remission and from progressive disease was obtained while the patients were still on ibrutinib. Broad study findings and their caveats: Clonality increased at ibrutinib response, stayed stable in sustained remission, and fell back toward baseline at progression. Lymph node repertoires were not examined, and the timing of sampling was not matched between patients in sustained remission and those whose disease progressed. Baseline clonality exceeded that of age-matched healthy donors and correlated strongly with circulating CD8+ T-cell counts. Public clonotypes were rare and either contracted or stayed stable during treatment, and the rise in clonality at ibrutinib response reflected the expansion of private clonotypes.

On this clone itself: What antigen it recognizes has not been identified. No qualities accompany the bases; no much larger clone lies one base away.

The germline V gene yields MNHEY for CDR1 and SVGAGI for CDR2. The CDR3 runs 14 residues from the cysteine to the phenylalanine. The entry retains the CDR3 DNA only, 42 bases that are in frame from base 1. V was cut back by 1 base and J by 5 bases, leaving a gap of 11 bases between them. A MiSeq instrument was used for deep resolution sequencing, which targeted depths ranging from 1 in 1 million up to 1 in 200,000 T cells, with coverage averaging 10x for each clonotype. The immunoSEQ hsTCRB Kit was used to generate the TCR beta libraries. From the authors' description of their analysis: Data were analyzed with ImmunoSEQ Data Assistant and ImmunoSEQ Analyzer, with V, D and J genes assigned per IMGT definitions. Clonality, which ranges from 0 to 1, was calculated by subtracting the normalized Shannon entropy of productive rearrangement frequencies from one. Only overrepresented clonotypes making up at least 0.05% of each patient's repertoire were included in the public clonotype analysis. About a dozen repertoires from age-matched healthy donors, obtained from immuneACCESS, served as clonality controls. The source is immuneACCESS, and TCRdb retained only in-frame sequences with V and J called. Part of the clones is not carried over; for the studies checked, unresolved V genes explain less than half of this, and the remainder is unexplained. V and J calls plus clone size are reproduced from that table; the DNA served to infer D and trimming. The sample has 330,000 or so clones on record, roughly 71% of them singletons. About 5.9% of the sample rests with the top ten.

For TCR beta library preparation, about 2.2 micrograms of genomic DNA were extracted from the cryopreserved PBMCs. Longitudinal blood samples from CLL patients on ibrutinib monotherapy were analyzed using high-throughput TCR beta sequencing. Patients were enrolled in a phase 2 open-label single-center ibrutinib monotherapy trial. The V and J segments used are TRBV6-5 and TRBJ2-5; the D region may be TRBD1 or TRBD2, each matching 5 bases equally. The input for sequencing was PBMCs, taken after 36 months of ibrutinib treatment. This clonotype was obtained from a human donor with chronic lymphocytic leukemia. The sequence in DNA is TGTGCCAGCAGTTACTGGAAGTGGGGGGAGACCCAGTACTTC. It translates to CASSYWKWGETQYF.